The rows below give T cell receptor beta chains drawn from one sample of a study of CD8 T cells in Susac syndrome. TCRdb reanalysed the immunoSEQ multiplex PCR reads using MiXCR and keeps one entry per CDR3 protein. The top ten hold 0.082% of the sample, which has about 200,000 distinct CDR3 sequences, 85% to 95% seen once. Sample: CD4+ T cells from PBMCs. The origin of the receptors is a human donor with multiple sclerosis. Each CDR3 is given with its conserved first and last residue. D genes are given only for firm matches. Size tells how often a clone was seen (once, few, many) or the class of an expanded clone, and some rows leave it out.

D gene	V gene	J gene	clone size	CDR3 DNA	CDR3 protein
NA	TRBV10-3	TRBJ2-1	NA	TGTGCCATCAGTGAGCGGACATATTCCTACAATGAGCAGTTCTTC	CAISERTYSYNEQFF
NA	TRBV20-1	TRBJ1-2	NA	TGCAGTGCTAGCACGCTCCGGGCTCCATATGGCTACACCTTC	CSASTLRAPYGYTF
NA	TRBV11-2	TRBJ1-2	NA	TGTGCCAGCAGCGCCACATGGGCCCTGGGCTACACCTTC	CASSATWALGYTF
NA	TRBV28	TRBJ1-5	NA	TGTGCCAGCAGAACTACAGGAGTGTATAGCAATCAGCCCCAGCATTTT	CASRTTGVYSNQPQHF
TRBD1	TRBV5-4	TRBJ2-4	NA	TGTGCCAGCAGCTTGGAGGGACAGGGGGCCGGCATTCAGTACTTC	CASSLEGQGAGIQYF
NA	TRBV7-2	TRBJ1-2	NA	TGTGCCAGCAGCGATCGTCGGGGGACGTATGGCTACACCTTC	CASSDRRGTYGYTF
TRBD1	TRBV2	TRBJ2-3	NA	TGTGCCAGCAAAACCGGGACAGGGATGGTCACAGATACGCAGTATTTT	CASKTGTGMVTDTQYF
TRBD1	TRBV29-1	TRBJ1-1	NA	TGCAGCGTTACGACAGGGGGTGAAGCTTTCTTT	CSVTTGGEAFF
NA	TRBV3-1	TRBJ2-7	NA	TGTGCCAGCAGCCTAGGACTATCCTACGAGCAGTACTTC	CASSLGLSYEQYF
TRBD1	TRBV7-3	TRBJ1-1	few	TGTGCCAGCAGCTCCGACAGGGACACTGAAGCTTTCTTT	CASSSDRDTEAFF
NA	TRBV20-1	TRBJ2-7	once	TGCAGTGTACATCGCTCCTACGAGCAGTACTTC	CSVHRSYEQYF
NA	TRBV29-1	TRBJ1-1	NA	TGCAGCGTTGGTAGGGGGGCTGCTGAAGCTTTCTTT	CSVGRGAAEAFF
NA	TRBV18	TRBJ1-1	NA	TGTGCCAGCTCACCACGGACCGGGGGGCTCAACACTGAAGCTTTCTTT	CASSPRTGGLNTEAFF
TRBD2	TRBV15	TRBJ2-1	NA	TGTGCCACCAGCAGAGAGAGGGCTAGCGGGGGGGCTTACAATGAGCAGTTCTTC	CATSRERASGGAYNEQFF
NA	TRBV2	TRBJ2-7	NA	TGTGCCAGCAGTTCATCCTCCTTTTCCTCCTACGAGCAGTACTTC	CASSSSSFSSYEQYF
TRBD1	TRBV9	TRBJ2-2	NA	TGTGCCAGCAGCGTAGGGACAGGGGGATCCGGGGAGCTGTTTTTT	CASSVGTGGSGELFF
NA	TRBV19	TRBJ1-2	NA	TGTGCCAGTAGAGAGGGCAACTACTATGGCTACACCTTC	CASREGNYYGYTF
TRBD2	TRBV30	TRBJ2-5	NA	TGTGCCTGGGCCCCGGGGGGGGCAAGGGAGACCCAGTACTTC	CAWAPGGARETQYF
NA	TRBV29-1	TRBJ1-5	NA	TGCAGCCTTCCGAGGGGGGATGAGAATCAGCCCCAGCATTTT	CSLPRGDENQPQHF
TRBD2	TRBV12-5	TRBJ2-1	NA	TGTGCTAGTGTTCCCATAGCGGGGGGGGTCAATGAGCAGTTCTTC	CASVPIAGGVNEQFF
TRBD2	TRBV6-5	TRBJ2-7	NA	TGTGCCAGCAGTCGGACTAGCAGCGAGCAGTACTTC	CASSRTSSEQYF
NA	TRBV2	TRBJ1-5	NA	TGTGCCAGCACCCGAGAAAATCAGCCCCAGCATTTT	CASTRENQPQHF
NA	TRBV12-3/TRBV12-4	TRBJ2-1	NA	TGTGCCAGCAGTGGGCTGAGGAATGAGCAGTTCTTC	CASSGLRNEQFF
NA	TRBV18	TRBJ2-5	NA	TGTGCCAGCTCACCCCCTCGGGGGCAATTCGTGGAGACCCAGTACTTC	CASSPPRGQFVETQYF
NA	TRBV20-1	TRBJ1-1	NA	TGCAGTGCCCGAAAGGCAACTGAAGCTTTCTTT	CSARKATEAFF
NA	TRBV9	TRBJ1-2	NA	TGTGCCAGCAGCGTAGATGTGGAGAACTATGGCTACACCTTC	CASSVDVENYGYTF
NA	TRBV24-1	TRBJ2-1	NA	TGTGCCACCAGTGAGCTGGACAGTCCGGTACAGTTCTTC	CATSELDSPVQFF
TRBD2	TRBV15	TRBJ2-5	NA	TGTGCCACCAGCAGAACCGGACGCAGCGGGGGGGAGACCCAGTACTTC	CATSRTGRSGGETQYF
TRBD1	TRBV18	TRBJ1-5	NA	TGTGCCAGCCGTACAGGGGACAATCAGCCCCAGCATTTT	CASRTGDNQPQHF
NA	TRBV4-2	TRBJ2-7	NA	TGTGCCAGCAGCCAAGTGGAGGGTAGGGCCCTACGGGAGCAGTACTTC	CASSQVEGRALREQYF
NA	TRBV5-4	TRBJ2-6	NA	TGTGCCAGCAGCTACACAGGGACTGGGGCCAACGTCCTGACTTTC	CASSYTGTGANVLTF
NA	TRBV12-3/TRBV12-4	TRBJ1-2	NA	TGTGCCAGCAGGTCGACAGCGCCCTATGGCTACACCTTC	CASRSTAPYGYTF
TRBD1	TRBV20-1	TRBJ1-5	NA	TGCAGTGCTAGCGACAGGGGGTATCAGCCCCAGCATTTT	CSASDRGYQPQHF
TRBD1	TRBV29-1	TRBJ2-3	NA	TGCAGCGTCCTTGCCAGGGGGCTCGGCACAGATACGCAGTATTTT	CSVLARGLGTDTQYF
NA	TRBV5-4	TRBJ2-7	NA	TGTGCCAGCAGCTCAAAAACAGGCAACTACGAGCAGTACTTC	CASSSKTGNYEQYF
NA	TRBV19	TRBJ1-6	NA	TGTGCCAGTAGTATGCAGACAGATAATTCACCCCTCCACTTT	CASSMQTDNSPLHF
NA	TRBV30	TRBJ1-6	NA	TGTGCCGGGCCGCGGAATTCACCCCTCCACTTT	CAGPRNSPLHF
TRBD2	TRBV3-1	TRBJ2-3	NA	TGTGCCAGCAGGCCAACTAGCGGGACCACAGATACGCAGTATTTT	CASRPTSGTTDTQYF
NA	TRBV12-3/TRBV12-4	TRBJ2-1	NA	TGTGCCAGCACCCTGGGGGACGTCTACAATGAGCAGTTCTTC	CASTLGDVYNEQFF
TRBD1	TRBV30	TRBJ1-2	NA	TGTGCCTGGAGTCGACAGGGCCCCTATGGCTACACCTTC	CAWSRQGPYGYTF
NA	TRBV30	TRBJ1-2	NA	TGTGCCTGGAGCCCCGGGCTGGGCTACACCTTC	CAWSPGLGYTF
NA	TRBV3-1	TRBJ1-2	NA	TGTGCCAGCAGCCAAGACGTAGGAGGCTACACCTTC	CASSQDVGGYTF
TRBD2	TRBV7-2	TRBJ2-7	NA	TGTGCCAGCAGCTTAGCTGTCCGGGGGGGCTTGTACGAGCAGTACTTC	CASSLAVRGGLYEQYF
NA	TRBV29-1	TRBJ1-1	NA	TGCAGCGCTCGACAGGAGCTAAACACTGAAGCTTTCTTT	CSARQELNTEAFF
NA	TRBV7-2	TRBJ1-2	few	TGTGCCAGCAGCTTAAATAGCGGCTATGGCTACACCTTC	CASSLNSGYGYTF
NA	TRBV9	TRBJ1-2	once	TGTGCCAGCAGCGTAGCTCCCCAGGCGGGGGGCTACACCTTC	CASSVAPQAGGYTF
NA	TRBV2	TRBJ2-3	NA	TGTGCCAGCAGTGCGGACCCTAAGACAGATACGCAGTATTTT	CASSADPKTDTQYF
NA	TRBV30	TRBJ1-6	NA	TGTGCCTGGAGCGCAGGGGTTGCGCCCCTCCACTTT	CAWSAGVAPLHF
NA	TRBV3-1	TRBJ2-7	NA	TGTGCCAGCAGCCAAGAGAGTCTTAACTCCTACGAGCAGTACTTC	CASSQESLNSYEQYF
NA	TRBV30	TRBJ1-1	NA	TGTGCCTGGAGTACTCTGAACACTGAAGCTTTCTTT	CAWSTLNTEAFF
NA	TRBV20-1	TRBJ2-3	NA	TGCAGTGCTAGAACCAGGGTAGGCACAGATACGCAGTATTTT	CSARTRVGTDTQYF
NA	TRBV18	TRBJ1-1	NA	TGTGCCAGCTCACCGGGGCAGACTTACACTGAAGCTTTCTTT	CASSPGQTYTEAFF
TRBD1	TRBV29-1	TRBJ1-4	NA	TGCAGCGTTGAACAGGGGGCAGGTGAAAAACTGTTTTTT	CSVEQGAGEKLFF